These 3 T cell receptor beta chains were all obtained from the same sample, sequenced in a study of T cells after yellow fever vaccination. TCRdb analysed the 5' RACE reads with MiXCR anew, one entry per CDR3 protein. The sample has 500,000 to 700,000 distinct CDR3 sequences, under 25% seen once. The sequencing here drew on PBMCs, taken 15 days after the yellow fever booster vaccination. Source of these receptors: a young man who received the YFV17D yellow fever vaccine.

The chain links TRBV20-1 to TRBJ2-5, with TRBD2 matching over 9 bases. V lost 6 bases to trimming and J lost 5 bases; unmatched junction nucleotides: 10. The CDR3 is made up of 14 amino acids. Germline values: CDR1 DFQATT, CDR2 SNEGSKA (reference sequence). The CDR3 DNA reads TGCAGTGCCGCCGGCGGGAGGGCCCTGGAGACCCAGTACTTC. Translating gives CSAAGGRALETQYF.

The chain carries TRBV7-2 and TRBJ1-1, with 7 positions matching TRBD1. V lost 4 bases and J lost 3; bases outside the gene matches: 8. Germline CDR1 reads SGHTA; CDR2 reads FQGNSA. The CDR3 runs to 15 residues. The CDR3 region is CASSSQGGSYTEAFF. CDR3 DNA sequence: TGTGCCAGCAGCTCGCAGGGGGGGAGCTACACTGAAGCTTTCTTT.

This clonotype was found a few times. V and J are TRBV6-2 or TRBV6-3 and TRBJ1-5; D ambiguous. The CDR3 is 14 residues long. V was cut by 8 bases and J by 3 bases, with 14 bases left in between. Germline V gene data show CDR1 as MNHEY and CDR2 as SVGEGT. The DNA for the CDR3 is TGTGCCAGCGGCCGGGCAAAAAACAATCAGCCCCAGCATTTT. Its translation is CASGRAKNNQPQHF.